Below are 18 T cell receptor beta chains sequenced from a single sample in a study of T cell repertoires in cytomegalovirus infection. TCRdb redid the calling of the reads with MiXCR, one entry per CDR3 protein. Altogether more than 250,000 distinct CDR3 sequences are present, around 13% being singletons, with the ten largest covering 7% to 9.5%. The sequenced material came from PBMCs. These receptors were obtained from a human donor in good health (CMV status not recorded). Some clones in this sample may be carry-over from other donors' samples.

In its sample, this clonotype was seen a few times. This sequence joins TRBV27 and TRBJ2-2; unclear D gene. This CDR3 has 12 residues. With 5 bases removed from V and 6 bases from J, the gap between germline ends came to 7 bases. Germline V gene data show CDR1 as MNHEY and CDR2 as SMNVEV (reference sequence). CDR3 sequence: CASSLPSGELFF. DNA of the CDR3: TGTGCCAGCAGTCTCCCCTCCGGGGAGCTGTTTTTT.

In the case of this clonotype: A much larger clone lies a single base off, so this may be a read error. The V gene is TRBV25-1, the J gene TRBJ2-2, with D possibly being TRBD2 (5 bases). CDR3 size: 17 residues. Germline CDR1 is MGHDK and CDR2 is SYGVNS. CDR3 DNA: TGTGCCAGCAGTGAACCCCCCGCAGCCATGAACACCGGGGAGCTGTTGTTT. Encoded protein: CASSEPPAAMNTGELLF.

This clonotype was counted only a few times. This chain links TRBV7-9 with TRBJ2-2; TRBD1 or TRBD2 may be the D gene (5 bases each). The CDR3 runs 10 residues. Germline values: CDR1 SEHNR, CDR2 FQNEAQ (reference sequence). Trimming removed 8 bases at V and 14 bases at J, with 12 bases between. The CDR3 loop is CASGGNPLFF. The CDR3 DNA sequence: TGTGCCAGCGGGGGAAACCCACTGTTTTTT.

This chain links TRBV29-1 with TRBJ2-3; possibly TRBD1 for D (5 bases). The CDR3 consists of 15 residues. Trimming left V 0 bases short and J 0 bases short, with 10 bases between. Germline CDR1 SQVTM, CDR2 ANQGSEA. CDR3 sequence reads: CSVEDRATSTDTQYF. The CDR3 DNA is TGCAGCGTTGAAGACAGGGCGACTAGCACAGATACGCAGTATTTT.

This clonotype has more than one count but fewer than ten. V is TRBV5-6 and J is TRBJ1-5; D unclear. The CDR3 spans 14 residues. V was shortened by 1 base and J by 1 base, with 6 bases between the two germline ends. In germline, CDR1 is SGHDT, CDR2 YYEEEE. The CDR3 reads CASSLTVSNQPQHF. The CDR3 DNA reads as TGTGCCAGCAGCTTGACCGTAAGCAATCAGCCCCAGCATTTT.

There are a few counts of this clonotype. Written as DNA, the CDR3 is TGCAGCGTGGGGACTAGCGGATACAATGAGCAGTTCTTC. Its translation: CSVGTSGYNEQFF. The chain uses TRBV29-1 and TRBJ2-1; the match to TRBD2 covers 11 bases. V dropped 6 bases and J dropped 4; count of bases not matched to a gene: 2. Germline CDR1 SQVTM, CDR2 ANQGSEA. The CDR3 loop spans 13 amino acids.

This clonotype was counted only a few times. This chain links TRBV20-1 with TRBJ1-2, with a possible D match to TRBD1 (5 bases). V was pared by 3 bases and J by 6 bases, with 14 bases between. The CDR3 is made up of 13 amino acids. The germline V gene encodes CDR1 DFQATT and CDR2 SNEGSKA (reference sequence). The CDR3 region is CSARGRSSDGYTF. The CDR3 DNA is TGCAGTGCTAGGGGGCGGTCGAGTGATGGCTACACCTTC.

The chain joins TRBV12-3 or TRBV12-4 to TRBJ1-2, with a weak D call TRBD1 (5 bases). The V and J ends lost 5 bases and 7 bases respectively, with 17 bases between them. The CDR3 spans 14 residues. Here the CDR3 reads CASSIFPGTSGYTF. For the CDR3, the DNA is TGTGCCAGCAGTATTTTTCCTGGGACCAGTGGCTACACCTTC.

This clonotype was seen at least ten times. CDR3 DNA sequence: TGTGCCAGTAGTATGAGGGGAGCGGGCAATCAGCCCCAGCATTTT. It yields the protein CASSMRGAGNQPQHF. J is TRBJ1-5 and V is TRBV19; D is perhaps TRBD1 (5 bases). V was shortened by 3 bases and J by 2 bases, with 11 bases between the two germline ends. Germline loops: CDR1 LNHDA, CDR2 SQIVND (reference sequence). The CDR3 spans 15 residues. Combining the CDR3 with reference TRBV19 and TRBJ1-5 gives the whole variable domain DGGITQSPKYLFRKEGQNVTLSCEQNLNHDAMYWYRQDPGQGLRLIYYSQIVNDFQKGDIAEGYSVSREKKESFPLTVTSAQKNPTAFYLCASSMRGAGNQPQHFGDGTRLSIL.

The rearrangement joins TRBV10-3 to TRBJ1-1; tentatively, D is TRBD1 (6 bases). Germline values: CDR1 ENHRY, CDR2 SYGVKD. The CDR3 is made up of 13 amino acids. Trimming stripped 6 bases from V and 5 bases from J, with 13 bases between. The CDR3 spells CAISGGGRTEAFF. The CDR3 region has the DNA TGTGCCATCAGCGGAGGGGGTCGGACTGAAGCTTTCTTT.

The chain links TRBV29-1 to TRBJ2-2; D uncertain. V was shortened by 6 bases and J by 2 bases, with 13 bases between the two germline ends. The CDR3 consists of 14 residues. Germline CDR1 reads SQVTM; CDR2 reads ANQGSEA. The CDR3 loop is CSVRRGVNTGELFF. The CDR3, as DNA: TGCAGCGTGCGACGTGGTGTAAACACCGGGGAGCTGTTTTTT.

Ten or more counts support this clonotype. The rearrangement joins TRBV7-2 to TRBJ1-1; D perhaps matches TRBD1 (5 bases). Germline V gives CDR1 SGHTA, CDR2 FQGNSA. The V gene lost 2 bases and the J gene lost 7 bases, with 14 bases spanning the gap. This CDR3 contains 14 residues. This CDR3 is CASSLISRGNEAFF. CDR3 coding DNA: TGTGCCAGCAGCTTAATTTCACGGGGGAATGAAGCTTTCTTT. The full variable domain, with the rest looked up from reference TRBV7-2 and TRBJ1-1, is GAGVSQSPSNKVTEKGKDVELRCDPISGHTALYWYRQSLGQGLEFLIYFQGNSAPDKSGLPSDRFSAERTGGSVSTLTIQRTQQEDSAVYLCASSLISRGNEAFFGQGTRLTVV.

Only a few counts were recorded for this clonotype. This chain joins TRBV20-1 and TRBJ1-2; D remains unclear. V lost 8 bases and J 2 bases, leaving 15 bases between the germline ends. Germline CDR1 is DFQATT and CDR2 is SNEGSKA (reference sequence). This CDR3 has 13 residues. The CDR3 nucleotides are TGCAGTTTACCGGGAGGGAGGAACTATGGCTACACCTTC. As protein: CSLPGGRNYGYTF.

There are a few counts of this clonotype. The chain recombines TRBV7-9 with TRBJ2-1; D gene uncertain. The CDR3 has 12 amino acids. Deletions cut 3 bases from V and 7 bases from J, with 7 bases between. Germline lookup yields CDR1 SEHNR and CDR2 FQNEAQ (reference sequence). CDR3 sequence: CASSFLENEQFF. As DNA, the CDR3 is TGTGCCAGCAGCTTCCTAGAAAATGAGCAGTTCTTC.

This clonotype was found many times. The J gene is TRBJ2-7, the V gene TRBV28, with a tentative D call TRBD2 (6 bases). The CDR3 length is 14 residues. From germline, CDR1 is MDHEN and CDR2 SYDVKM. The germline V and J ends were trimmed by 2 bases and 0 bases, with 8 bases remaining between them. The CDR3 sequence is CASSLRGTSYEQYF. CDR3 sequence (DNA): TGTGCCAGCAGTTTACGGGGGACCTCCTACGAGCAGTACTTC.

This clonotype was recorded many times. Here the CDR3 reads CASSLPFRGTRTDTQYF. CDR3 coding DNA: TGTGCCAGCAGTTTACCCTTCCGTGGCACACGCACAGATACGCAGTATTTT. The V call is TRBV28, the J call TRBJ2-3, with D hard to call. Trimming shortened V by 2 bases and J by 1 base, and 16 bases separated the two germline ends. This CDR3 has 17 residues. From germline, CDR1 is MDHEN and CDR2 SYDVKM.

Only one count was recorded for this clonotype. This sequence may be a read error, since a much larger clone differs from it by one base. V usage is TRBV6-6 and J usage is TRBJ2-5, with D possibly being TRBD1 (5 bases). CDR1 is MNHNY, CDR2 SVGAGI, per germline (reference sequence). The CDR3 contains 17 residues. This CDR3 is CAGSYSQAGLGQETQYF. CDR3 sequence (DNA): TGTGCCGGCAGTTACTCCCAGGCAGGGCTCGGACAAGAGACCCAGTACTTC.

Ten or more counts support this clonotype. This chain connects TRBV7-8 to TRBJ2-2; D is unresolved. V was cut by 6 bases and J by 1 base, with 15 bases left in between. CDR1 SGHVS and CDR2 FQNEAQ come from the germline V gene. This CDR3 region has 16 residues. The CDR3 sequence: CASRPRLRQNTGELFF. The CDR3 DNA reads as TGTGCCAGCAGACCCCGTTTACGGCAGAACACCGGGGAGCTGTTTTTT.